This TCR beta chain emerged from a study of control samples from healthy donors and cancer patients. The CDR3 contains 15 residues. With V trimmed by 3 bases and J by 2 bases, 3 bases remained unmatched. Germline V gene sequence: CDR1 SGHTA, CDR2 FQGNSA. The table came from immunoSEQ multiplex PCR; TCRdb's copy has only in-frame clones and leaves some out. The sample lists about 50,000 clones, around nine tenths occurring once. The TCR sequence derives from a man under 40 with colorectal cancer. The chain has TRBV7-2 and TRBJ2-7; 11 bases match TRBD2. The sample comprised PBMCs. The CDR3 DNA reads TGTGCCAGCAGCTTGGGGACTAGCGGCCCCTACGAGCAGTACTTC. The encoded protein is CASSLGTSGPYEQYF.